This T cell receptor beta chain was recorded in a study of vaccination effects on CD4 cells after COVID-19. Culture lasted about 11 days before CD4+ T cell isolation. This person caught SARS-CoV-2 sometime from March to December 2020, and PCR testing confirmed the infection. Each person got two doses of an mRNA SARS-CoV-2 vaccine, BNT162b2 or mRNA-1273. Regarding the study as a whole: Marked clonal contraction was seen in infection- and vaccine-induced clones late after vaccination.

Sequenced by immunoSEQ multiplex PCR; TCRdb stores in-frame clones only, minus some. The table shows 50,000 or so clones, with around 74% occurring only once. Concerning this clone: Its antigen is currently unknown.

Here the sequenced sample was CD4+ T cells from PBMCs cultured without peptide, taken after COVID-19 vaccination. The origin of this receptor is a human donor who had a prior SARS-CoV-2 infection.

CDR3 region: CASRRTDAYGYTF. The CDR3 DNA reads TGTGCCAGCAGGCGGACAGATGCCTATGGCTACACCTTC. The chain carries TRBV2 and TRBJ1-2; D is perhaps TRBD1 (6 bases). The V end was cut by 6 bases, the J end by 4 bases, with 12 bases between. This CDR3 is 13 amino acids long. CDR1 is SNHLY and CDR2 is FYNNEI in the germline V gene.